These 32 T cell receptor beta chains were sequenced from one sample in a study of PD-1 blockade in mismatch repair-deficient tumors. Assay used: immunoSEQ multiplex PCR; TCRdb lists only in-frame clones, some missing. The repertoire holds tens of thousands of clones, with over 70% as singletons. Specimen: peripheral blood, collected 12 weeks after starting pembrolizumab. The source is an adult with mismatch repair-deficient cancer.

The V call is TRBV11-3, the J call TRBJ2-5; D is perhaps TRBD1 (6 bases). The CDR3 sequence is 12 residues long. Germline CDR1 reads SGHNT; CDR2 reads YENEEA. V was clipped by 10 bases and J by 5 bases, with 14 bases between them. As DNA, the CDR3 is TGTGCCACCAGGGGTTTCGGGGAGACCCAGTACTTC. This codes for CATRGFGETQYF.

This clone has only one observation. The rearrangement links TRBV7-9 to TRBJ2-1; 10 nucleotides match TRBD2. CDR1 and CDR2 (germline): SEHNR, FQNEAQ (reference sequence). J lost 7 bases, V lost 4 bases, and 7 bases had no gene match. This CDR3 comprises 15 residues. CDR3 coding DNA: TGTGCCAGCAGCTCCTTAGCGGGAGGTTCAAATGAGCAGTTCTTC. It is translated as CASSSLAGGSNEQFF.

The chain joins TRBV10-1 to TRBJ2-1; TRBD1 agrees at 9 bases. The CDR3 is 15 residues long. Trimming cost V 0 bases and J 6 bases; bases outside gene matches: 3. Per germline, CDR1 WNHNN and CDR2 SYGVQD (reference sequence). The CDR3: CASSESGDRVNEQFF. DNA for the CDR3: TGCGCCAGCAGTGAGTCAGGGGACAGGGTCAATGAGCAGTTCTTC.

The CDR3 region has the DNA TGCGCCAGCAGCCAAGATGGACTAGCGGAGGGCCGCTCCTACGAGCAGTACTTC. It yields the protein CASSQDGLAEGRSYEQYF. The chain recombines TRBV4-3 with TRBJ2-7; 10 positions match TRBD2. V lost 0 bases and J lost 0; bases outside the gene matches: 8. CDR3 size: 18 residues. Germline CDR1 reads LGHNA; CDR2 reads YSLEER.

The V gene is TRBV9, the J gene TRBJ2-3, with D unresolved. The CDR3 totals 14 residues. The V gene lost 1 base and the J gene lost 2 bases, with 8 bases spanning the gap. CDR1 and CDR2 (germline): SGDLS, YYNGEE. The CDR3 protein is CASSVQPLTDTQYF. For the CDR3, the DNA is TGTGCCAGCAGCGTACAGCCTCTCACAGATACGCAGTATTTT.

J is TRBJ1-4 and V is TRBV5-4; D gene unclear. The CDR3 is made up of 13 amino acids. Germline V gene sequence: CDR1 SGHNT, CDR2 YYREEE (reference sequence). The V gene lost 2 bases and the J gene lost 4 bases, with 6 bases spanning the gap. The CDR3 region is CASSFVGNEKLFF. DNA of the CDR3: TGTGCCAGCAGCTTTGTCGGTAATGAAAAACTGTTTTTT.

The rearrangement joins TRBV14 to TRBJ2-3; TRBD1 matches 11 bases. The ends lost 4 bases at V and 6 bases at J; junction bases unmatched: 3. The CDR3 length is 14 residues. Germline loops: CDR1 SGHDN, CDR2 FVKESK. CDR3 residues: CASSRDRGADTQYF. The CDR3 DNA reads as TGTGCCAGCAGCCGGGACAGGGGGGCGGATACGCAGTATTTT.

The gene calls are TRBV19 and TRBJ1-5, with TRBD1 matching over 7 bases. Per germline, CDR1 LNHDA and CDR2 SQIVND (reference sequence). This CDR3 region has 15 residues. V shed 3 bases, J shed 7 bases, and the junction held 9 bases outside the gene matches. The CDR3 nucleotides are TGTGCCAGTAGTATTAACAGGGGAGAGGAACAGCCCCAGCATTTT. Amino acids: CASSINRGEEQPQHF.

This rearrangement joins TRBV19 to TRBJ2-7; 13 bases line up with TRBD2. The CDR3 has 19 amino acids. The germline CDR1 and CDR2 sequences are LNHDA and SQIVND (reference sequence). With V trimmed by 6 bases and J by 2 bases, 16 bases remained unmatched. The CDR3 here is CASREGGRTSGSGTYEQYF. In DNA, the CDR3 is TGTGCCAGTAGAGAAGGGGGCAGGACTAGCGGGAGTGGGACCTACGAGCAGTACTTC.

J is TRBJ2-7 and V is TRBV30, with D perhaps given as TRBD1 or TRBD2 (6 bases each). The CDR3 extends over 13 amino acids. The V end was cut by 2 bases, the J end by 4 bases, with 12 bases between. CDR1 GTSNPN and CDR2 SVGIG come from the germline V gene (reference sequence). In DNA, the CDR3 is TGTGCCTGGAGTAAGAAGGGGGGATACGAGCAGTACTTC. It specifies CAWSKKGGYEQYF.

The gene calls are TRBV11-2 and TRBJ1-1; unclear D gene. The CDR3 is 12 residues long. The germline V gene encodes CDR1 SGHAT and CDR2 FQNNGV. Trimming took 8 bases from V and 1 from J, leaving 8 bases between them. The chain's CDR3 is CASSPANTEAFF. As DNA, the CDR3 is TGTGCCAGCTCCCCAGCGAACACTGAAGCTTTCTTT.

CDR3 amino acids: CAWSEGTNYGYTF. Here the CDR3 DNA reads TGTGCCTGGTCAGAGGGAACTAACTATGGCTACACCTTC. V gene TRBV30 combines with J gene TRBJ1-2; unclear D gene. V was cut by 5 bases and J by 0 bases, with 10 bases left in between. Germline CDR1 and CDR2: GTSNPN and SVGIG (reference sequence). This CDR3 has 13 residues.

The chain links TRBV5-1 to TRBJ2-5, with D possibly called TRBD1 or TRBD2 (5 bases each). Germline V gene lookup returns CDR1 SGHRS and CDR2 YFSETQ. The CDR3 covers 14 residues. V lost 3 bases and J 5 bases, leaving 14 bases between the germline ends. CDR3 bases: TGCGCCAGCAGCTCCGGGGACGCAGGGGAGACCCAGTACTTC. Its protein is CASSSGDAGETQYF.

The V gene is TRBV11-1, the J gene TRBJ1-1; 11 nucleotides line up with TRBD1. The CDR3 loop spans 15 amino acids. Germline V CDR1 and CDR2: SGHAT, FQDESV (reference sequence). V shed 3 bases and J 8 bases; nucleotides not matched to a gene: 8. CDR3 loop: CASSLGQGVQEEAFF. CDR3 sequence (DNA): TGTGCCAGCAGCTTGGGACAGGGGGTGCAGGAGGAAGCTTTCTTT.

This clone was seen only a few times. This chain joins TRBV30 and TRBJ1-1, with D unresolved. The CDR3 has 11 residues. CDR1 and CDR2 (germline): GTSNPN, SVGIG (reference sequence). The CDR3 loop reads CAGSLGTEAFF. Here the CDR3 DNA reads TGTGCTGGTTCCCTAGGCACTGAAGCTTTCTTT. Combining the CDR3 with reference TRBV30 and TRBJ1-1 gives the whole variable domain SQTIHQWPATLVQPVGSPLSLECTVEGTSNPNLYWYRQAAGRGLQLLFYSVGIGQISSEVPQNLSASRPQDRQFILSSKKLLLSDSGFYLCAGSLGTEAFFGQGTRLTVV.

This sequence joins TRBV10-3 and TRBJ2-7; a weak D match, TRBD2 (5 bases). CDR3 size: 13 residues. Looked up from germline, CDR1 is ENHRY and CDR2 is SYGVKD. The V end was cut by 0 bases, the J end by 3 bases, with 6 bases between. The CDR3 sequence: CAISESGSYEQYF. CDR3 coding DNA: TGTGCCATCAGTGAGTCGGGGAGCTACGAGCAGTACTTC.

This clone was recorded once. The rearrangement joins TRBV15 to TRBJ1-5; weak D call: TRBD1 (6 bases). The CDR3 sequence is 17 residues long. The germline gives CDR1 LNHNV, CDR2 YYDKDF (reference sequence). V was pared by 0 bases and J by 6 bases, with 18 bases between. The CDR3 loop reads CATSRDLTGPVVQPQHF. The CDR3 DNA reads as TGTGCCACCAGCAGAGATCTAACAGGGCCAGTTGTTCAGCCCCAGCATTTT.

The chain combines TRBV12-5 with TRBJ2-6; D is perhaps TRBD1 (6 bases). Germline V gene sequence: CDR1 LGHNT, CDR2 FRNRAP. V was pared by 2 bases and J by 0 bases, with 11 bases between. The CDR3 contains 17 residues. As DNA, the CDR3 is TGTGCTAGTGGTTTGAACAGGGTTAACTCTGGGGCCAACGTCCTGACTTTC. It specifies CASGLNRVNSGANVLTF.

The chain couples TRBV5-4 to TRBJ2-7; either TRBD1 or TRBD2 may supply D (6 bases each). Germline V gives CDR1 SGHNT, CDR2 YYREEE (reference sequence). Trimming took off 0 bases at V and 5 bases at J, with 12 bases between the two ends. The length of the CDR3 is 14 residues. The CDR3 DNA follows: TGTGCCAGCAGCTTGGGGGGGGCCCCGGACGAGCAGTACTTC. Translation: CASSLGGAPDEQYF.

The chain couples TRBV19 to TRBJ2-2, with 7 bases identical to TRBD2. Per the germline V gene, CDR1 is LNHDA and CDR2 is SQIVND (reference sequence). Losses at the gene ends were 4 bases for V and 7 bases for J; bases not matched to a gene: 12. The CDR3 extends over 16 amino acids. The CDR3 region is CASSTVTSVPSGELFF. CDR3 DNA: TGTGCCAGTAGTACCGTCACTAGCGTCCCGAGCGGGGAGCTGTTTTTT.

The chain combines TRBV7-2 with TRBJ1-1; D remains unclear. V shed 3 bases and J shed 2 bases, with 7 bases lying between them. Germline lookup yields CDR1 SGHTA and CDR2 FQGNSA. This CDR3 contains 13 residues. The DNA of the CDR3 is TGTGCCAGCAGCTTTAAGGGAAACACTGAAGCTTTCTTT. Its protein product is CASSFKGNTEAFF.

The chain links TRBV15 to TRBJ2-7; D tentatively fits TRBD1 or TRBD2 (6 bases each). CDR1 and CDR2 (germline): LNHNV, YYDKDF (reference sequence). V was pared by 5 bases and J by 5 bases, with 16 bases between. The CDR3 is 14 residues long. CDR3 sequence reads: CATSSRGLGDEQYF. CDR3 sequence (DNA): TGTGCCACCAGCTCCCGGGGGCTCGGGGACGAGCAGTACTTC. Supplemented by reference TRBV15 and TRBJ2-7, the full variable domain reads DAMVIQNPRYQVTQFGKPVTLSCSQTLNHNVMYWYQQKSSQAPKLLFHYYDKDFNNEADTPDNFQSRRPNTSFCFLDIRSPGLGDTAMYLCATSSRGLGDEQYFGPGTRLTVT.

The genes are TRBV7-8 and TRBJ1-2; 8 bases align to TRBD1. V gave up 4 bases and J gave up 3 bases; unmatched junction bases: 4. The CDR3 covers 14 residues. CDR1 and CDR2 (germline): SGHVS, FQNEAQ. The CDR3 coding sequence is TGTGCCAGCAGCTCGGACAGGGAAGACTATGGCTACACCTTC. Its protein is CASSSDREDYGYTF.

The chain employs TRBV28 and TRBJ2-3; 7 bases are shared with TRBD1. The CDR3 sequence is 17 residues long. Losses at the gene ends were 10 bases for V and 1 base for J; bases not matched to a gene: 17. The germline V gene has CDR1 MDHEN and CDR2 SYDVKM. The CDR3 bases are TGTGCCACCCGAGGGACAGCCGTCCCTTCTGGCACAGATACGCAGTATTTT. Protein product: CATRGTAVPSGTDTQYF. Full variable domain (remainder filled in from reference TRBV28 and TRBJ2-3): DVKVTQSSRYLVKRTGEKVFLECVQDMDHENMFWYRQDPGLGLRLIYFSYDVKMKEKGDIPEGYSVSREKKERFSLILESASTNQTSMYLCATRGTAVPSGTDTQYFGPGTRLTVL.

The CDR3 DNA is TGTGCCAGCAGCTTAGGGACTAGCGCCTCCTACGAGCAGTACTTC. Protein product: CASSLGTSASYEQYF. The chain is built from TRBV7-6 and TRBJ2-7, with 9 bases fitting TRBD2. J gave up 0 bases and V 1 base, and 1 base lay outside the gene matches. The CDR3 contains 15 residues. Germline V gives CDR1 SGHVS, CDR2 FNYEAQ.

About this clone: Other DNA sequences of this sample code for an identical CDR3. The CDR3 sequence is CSVRQGASYEQYF. CDR3 bases: TGCAGCGTCCGACAGGGGGCCTCCTACGAGCAGTACTTC. This rearrangement joins TRBV29-1 to TRBJ2-7; 10 bases line up with TRBD1. Germline V lookup: CDR1 SQVTM, CDR2 ANQGSEA. J gave up 0 bases and V 6 bases, and 2 bases lay outside the gene matches. The CDR3 covers 13 residues.

The count of this clone is one. The genes are TRBV4-3 and TRBJ1-3, with D unresolved. The CDR3 contains 17 residues. V was shortened by 0 bases and J by 3 bases, with 15 bases between the two germline ends. Germline-derived CDR1 and CDR2 are LGHNA and YSLEER. CDR3 protein: CASSQDLDFSLGNTIYF. The CDR3, as DNA: TGCGCCAGCAGCCAAGATCTAGATTTCAGCCTTGGAAACACCATATATTTT.

CDR3 nucleotides: TGTGCCTGGAGCGTAGGGGGAGACTATGGCTACACCTTC. This encodes CAWSVGGDYGYTF. The chain recombines TRBV30 with TRBJ1-2; a possible D gene is TRBD1 (6 bases). This CDR3 has 13 residues. Germline CDR1 reads GTSNPN; CDR2 reads SVGIG (reference sequence). V dropped 3 bases and J dropped 3 bases, with 11 bases sitting between them.

The DNA for the CDR3 is TGTGCCAGCAGCCCCGACAGTAGCAATCAGCCCCAGCATTTT. It encodes CASSPDSSNQPQHF. V and J are TRBV5-5 and TRBJ1-5, with D perhaps matching TRBD1 (5 bases). Germline V gene lookup returns CDR1 SGHKS and CDR2 YYEKEE (reference sequence). The CDR3 is made up of 14 amino acids. V was trimmed by 4 bases and J by 0 bases, leaving 8 bases between them.

This clone was recorded only once. The CDR3 DNA is TGTGCCAGCAGCGCAGGGAATTTAGGCTATGGCTACACCTTC. This translates into CASSAGNLGYGYTF. This chain uses TRBV5-4 with TRBJ1-2, with D possibly being TRBD1 (5 bases). Looked up from germline, CDR1 is SGHNT and CDR2 is YYREEE (reference sequence). This CDR3 comprises 14 residues. V lost 4 bases and J 4 bases, leaving 14 bases between the germline ends.

In its sample, this clone was seen a few times. This chain connects TRBV4-2 to TRBJ2-6; D is ambiguous. With 0 bases removed from V and 0 bases from J, the gap between germline ends came to 6 bases. This CDR3 region has 16 residues. From germline, CDR1 is LGHNA and CDR2 YNFKEQ. The CDR3 sequence is CASSQDPHSGANVLTF. The CDR3, as DNA: TGTGCCAGCAGCCAAGATCCCCACTCTGGGGCCAACGTCCTGACTTTC.

The chain joins TRBV6-6 to TRBJ2-3; the match to TRBD2 covers 9 bases. From germline, CDR1 is MNHNY and CDR2 SVGAGI (reference sequence). The CDR3 is 16 residues long. J was trimmed by 0 bases and V by 2 bases; bases with no gene match: 3. The CDR3 sequence is CASSYLAGPSTDTQYF. CDR3 coding DNA: TGTGCCAGCAGTTACCTAGCGGGACCTAGCACAGATACGCAGTATTTT.